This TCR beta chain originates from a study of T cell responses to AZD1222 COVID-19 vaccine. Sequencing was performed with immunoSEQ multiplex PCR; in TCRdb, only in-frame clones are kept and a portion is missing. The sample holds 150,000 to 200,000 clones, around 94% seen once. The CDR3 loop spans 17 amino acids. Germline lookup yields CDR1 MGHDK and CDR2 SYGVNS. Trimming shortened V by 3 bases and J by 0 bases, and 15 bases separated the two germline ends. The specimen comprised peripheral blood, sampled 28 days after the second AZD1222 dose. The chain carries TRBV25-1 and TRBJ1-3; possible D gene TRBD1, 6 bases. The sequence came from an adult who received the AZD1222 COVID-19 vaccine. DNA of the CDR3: TGTGCCAGCAGTGACCACTCCGGGGACATCTCTGGAAACACCATATATTTT. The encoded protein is CASSDHSGDISGNTIYF. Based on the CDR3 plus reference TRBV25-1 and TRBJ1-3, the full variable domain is EADIYQTPRYLVIGTGKKITLECSQTMGHDKMYWYQQDPGMELHLIHYSYGVNSTEKGDLSSESTVSRIRTEHFPLTLESARPSHTSQYLCASSDHSGDISGNTIYFGEGSWLTVV.